The present TCR beta chain was sequenced within a study of shared clonotypes between healthy human individuals. The study, taken as a whole, reports: Larger estimated richness was generally recorded for naive subsets relative to memory subsets.

This clone was detected only a few times. Its antigen is still unknown. TCRdb keeps only in-frame clones here, not all; method: immunoSEQ multiplex PCR. Among around 980,000 clones listed, approximately 78% were seen once. The CDR3 is 15 residues long. Germline CDR1 reads SGHRS; CDR2 reads YFSETQ. Unmatched junction bases numbered 3, after V lost 4 bases and J lost 1 base. This TCR was recovered from a man aged 18 to 30 in good health. Some clones in this sample may be carry-over from other donors' samples. This chain uses TRBV5-1 with TRBJ2-3; TRBD1 matches at 10 bases. The sequencing sample was made of memory CD4+ T cells from PBMCs. Indicated subset: CD45RA-negative fraction. The CDR3 bases are TGCGCCAGCAGCATGACAGGGGGCGGCACAGATACGCAGTATTTT. This translates into CASSMTGGGTDTQYF.